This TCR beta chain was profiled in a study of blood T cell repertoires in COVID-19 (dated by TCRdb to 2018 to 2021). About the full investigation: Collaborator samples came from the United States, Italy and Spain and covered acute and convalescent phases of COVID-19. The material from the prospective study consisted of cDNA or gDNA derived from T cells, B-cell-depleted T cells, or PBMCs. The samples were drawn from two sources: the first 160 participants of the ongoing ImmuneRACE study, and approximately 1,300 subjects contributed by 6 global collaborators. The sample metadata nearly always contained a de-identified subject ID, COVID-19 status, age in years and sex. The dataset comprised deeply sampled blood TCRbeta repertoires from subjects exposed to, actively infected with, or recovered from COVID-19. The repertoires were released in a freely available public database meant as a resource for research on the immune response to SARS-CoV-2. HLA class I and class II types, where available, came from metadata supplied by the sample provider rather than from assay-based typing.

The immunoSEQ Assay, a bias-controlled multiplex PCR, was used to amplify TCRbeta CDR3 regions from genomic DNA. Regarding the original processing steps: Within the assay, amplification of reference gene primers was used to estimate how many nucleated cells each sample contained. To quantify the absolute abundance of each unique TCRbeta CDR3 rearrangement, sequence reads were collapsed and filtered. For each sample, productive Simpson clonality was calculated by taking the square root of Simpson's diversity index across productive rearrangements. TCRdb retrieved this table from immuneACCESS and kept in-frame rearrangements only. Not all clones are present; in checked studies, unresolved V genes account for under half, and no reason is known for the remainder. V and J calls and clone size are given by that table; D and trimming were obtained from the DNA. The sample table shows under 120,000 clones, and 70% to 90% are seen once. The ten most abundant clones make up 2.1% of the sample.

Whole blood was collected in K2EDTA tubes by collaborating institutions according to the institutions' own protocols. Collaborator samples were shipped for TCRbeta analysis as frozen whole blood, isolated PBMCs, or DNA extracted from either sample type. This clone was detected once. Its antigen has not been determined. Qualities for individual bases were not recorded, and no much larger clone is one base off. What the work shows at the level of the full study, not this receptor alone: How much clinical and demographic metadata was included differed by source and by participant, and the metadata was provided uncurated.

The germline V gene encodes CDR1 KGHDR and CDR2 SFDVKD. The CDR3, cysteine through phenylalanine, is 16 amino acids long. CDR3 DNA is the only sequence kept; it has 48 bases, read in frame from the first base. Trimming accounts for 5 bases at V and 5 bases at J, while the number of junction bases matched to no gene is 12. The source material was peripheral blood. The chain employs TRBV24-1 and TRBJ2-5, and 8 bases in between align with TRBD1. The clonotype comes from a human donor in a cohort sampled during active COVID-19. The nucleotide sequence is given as TGTGCCACCAGTGGGGGAAGTTGGACAGGGTTGGAGACCCAGTACTTC. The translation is CATSGGSWTGLETQYF.